The entry that follows covers one T cell receptor beta chain sequence. This sample was included in a study of graft-versus-host responses after intestinal transplantation. The table came from immunoSEQ multiplex PCR; TCRdb's copy has only in-frame clones and leaves some out. This table has around 26,000 clones, roughly 94% appearing once. Germline-derived CDR1 and CDR2 are SGHVS and FNYEAQ. This CDR3 comprises 16 residues. Losses at the gene ends were 4 bases for V and 6 bases for J; bases not matched to a gene: 12. The TCR sequence derives from a human patient who received an intestinal transplant, so some T cells may come from the graft donor. V and J are TRBV7-6 and TRBJ2-3; 8 nucleotides line up with TRBD2. Sequencing used PBMCs, obtained 156 days after intestinal transplant. The CDR3 sequence is CASSSPLGGGVDTQYF. DNA for the CDR3: TGTGCCAGCAGCTCCCCTCTCGGGGGGGGTGTCGATACGCAGTATTTT. Based on the CDR3 plus reference TRBV7-6 and TRBJ2-3, the full variable domain is GAGVSQSPRYKVTKRGQDVALRCDPISGHVSLYWYRQALGQGPEFLTYFNYEAQQDKSGLPNDRFSAERPEGSISTLTIQRTEQRDSAMYRCASSSPLGGGVDTQYFGPGTRLTVL.